One TCR beta chain is described in this entry. The source of the sample is a study of blood T cell repertoires in COVID-19. About the study: T cells, B-cell-depleted T cells, or PBMCs provided the cDNA or gDNA that served as material.

Original handling: Reference gene primers were amplified, and this amplification served to estimate nucleated cell counts. Repertoires were generated with immunoSEQ multiplex PCR, while TCRdb's copy carries only in-frame clones and drops some. The V and J calls and the clone size are those of that table, but D and trimming were determined from the DNA. The sample yields some 200,000 clones, 80% to 95% seen once. Losses at the gene ends were 7 bases for V and 3 bases for J; bases not matched to a gene: 4. Germline values: CDR1 SNHLY, CDR2 FYNNEI. The CDR3 spans 14 residues. This TCR came from a man aged 50-59 years with acute or convalescent COVID-19. Source material: peripheral blood. V and J are TRBV2 and TRBJ1-1, with TRBD1 identical over 11 bases. CDR3 region: CASTGQGVYTEAFF. The CDR3 coding sequence is TGTGCCAGCACGGGACAGGGGGTTTACACTGAAGCTTTCTTT. Combining the CDR3 with reference TRBV2 and TRBJ1-1 gives the whole variable domain EPEVTQTPSHQVTQMGQEVILRCVPISNHLYFYWYRQILGQKVEFLVSFYNNEISEKSEIFDDQFSVERPDGSNFTLKIRSTKLEDSAMYFCASTGQGVYTEAFFGQGTRLTVV.